The 20 T cell receptor beta chains in this list originate from one sample, sequenced in a study of regulatory T cells in long-lasting Graves disease listed by TCRdb under 2021. The time point label on this specimen signifies: persistent/refractory GD, antithyroid drugs over 5 years with positive TRAb. For both TCR sequencing and RNA sequencing, RNA was extracted from PBMCs in TRIzol. The method behind the library was multiplex PCR. TCRdb shows the sequencer as Illumina HiSeq 4000. iRepertoire HTBI primers and Arm-PCR amplification of CDR3 regions were used to construct TCR beta libraries. TCRdb reworked the public reads: Q25 trimming with fastp, MiXCR clone assembly, productive beta chains retained. Each record represents a unique CDR3 protein, reported with the most common genes and DNA among its rows. The sample data list hundreds of thousands of distinct CDR3 sequences, and around a fifth of these were observed just once. Of the sample, around 13% falls within the top ten clones.

The sequenced sample was peripheral blood mononuclear cells (PBMCs), obtained when the disease was refractory, from a patient treated with antithyroid drugs. These receptors all come from a female donor with Graves disease.

Turning to this clonotype: This may come from a read error, since a much larger clone is one base off. DNA for the CDR3: TGTGCCAACAGTCCCTGGGGCGGGCCCTCCTACGAGCAGTACTTC. Translated: CANSPWGGPSYEQYF. The V gene is TRBV15, the J gene TRBJ2-7, with D possibly called TRBD1 or TRBD2 (5 bases each). Germline CDR1 reads LNHNV; CDR2 reads YYDKDF (reference sequence). The CDR3 has 15 amino acids. V was clipped by 10 bases and J by 0 bases, with 19 bases between them.

This clonotype was picked up many times. The gene calls are TRBV15 and TRBJ2-7; 12 bases line up with TRBD2. Looked up from germline, CDR1 is LNHNV and CDR2 is YYDKDF (reference sequence). V was clipped by 3 bases and J by 0 bases; unmatched bases: 3. There are 16 residues in the CDR3. CDR3 sequence reads: CATSSWTSGVSYEQYF. In DNA form, the CDR3 reads TGTGCCACCAGCAGCTGGACTAGCGGGGTCTCCTACGAGCAGTACTTC.

This clonotype was picked up many times. V gene TRBV2 combines with J gene TRBJ2-7; D possibly corresponds to TRBD2 (6 bases). The germline V and J ends were trimmed by 8 bases and 9 bases, with 11 bases remaining between them. The germline gives CDR1 SNHLY, CDR2 FYNNEI. The CDR3 has 10 residues. The CDR3 sequence: CASGRDSQYF. CDR3 DNA: TGTGCCAGCGGCCGGGACTCGCAGTACTTC.

The chain has TRBV6-5 and TRBJ2-7; D call uncertain. Deletions cut 0 bases from V and 0 bases from J, with 9 bases between. The length of the CDR3 is 15 residues. Germline V gene sequence: CDR1 MNHEY, CDR2 SVGAGI. CDR3 sequence reads: CASSYSAISSYEQYF. The DNA of the CDR3 is TGTGCCAGCAGTTACTCTGCCATTAGCTCCTACGAGCAGTACTTC.

This sequence joins TRBV4-3 and TRBJ2-7, with 9 bases identical to TRBD1. This CDR3 is 20 amino acids long. Germline V gives CDR1 LGHNA, CDR2 YSLEER. V lost 0 bases, J lost 5 bases, and 20 bases stayed unmatched. The CDR3 DNA follows: TGCGCCAGCAGCCAAGAAGGTCGTCGGGGAAAGGACAGGGGTTTTGACGAGCAGTACTTC. Amino acid sequence: CASSQEGRRGKDRGFDEQYF.

This clonotype was detected many times. This rearrangement joins TRBV7-3 to TRBJ2-7; tentatively, D is TRBD2 (5 bases). Trimming pared 2 bases from V and 6 bases from J, leaving 11 bases between. The CDR3 spans 13 residues. The germline CDR1 and CDR2 sequences are SGHTA and FQGTGA. CDR3 coding DNA: TGTGCCAGCAGCTTAGACAAGCGGCCCGAGCAGTACTTC. This codes for CASSLDKRPEQYF.

This clonotype was seen ten or more times. This sequence joins TRBV28 and TRBJ1-5; D is unresolved. This CDR3 has 17 amino acids. Germline CDR1 reads MDHEN; CDR2 reads SYDVKM. Trimming cost V 6 bases and J 0 bases, with 18 bases left between them. The CDR3 sequence: CASRIAAGVYSNQPQHF. The DNA for the CDR3 is TGTGCCAGCAGGATTGCGGCAGGAGTATATAGCAATCAGCCCCAGCATTTT.

This clonotype came up many times. This chain joins TRBV5-1 and TRBJ1-1; 12 positions agree with TRBD1. Germline V gene sequence: CDR1 SGHRS, CDR2 YFSETQ. Trimming took 2 bases from V and 5 from J; bases not matched to a gene: 7. CDR3 length: 16 amino acids. CDR3 bases: TGCGCCAGCAGCTTTAATCCGGGACAGGGGGCAACTGAAGCTTTCTTT. It encodes CASSFNPGQGATEAFF.

This clonotype has a count of ten or more. This chain joins TRBV6-1 and TRBJ2-2, with 10 bases aligning to TRBD1. Germline CDR1 is MNHNS and CDR2 is SASEGT. The CDR3 is made up of 16 amino acids. V dropped 6 bases and J dropped 6; count of bases not matched to a gene: 10. CDR3 in amino acids: CASSKRGQGKPGELFF. Written as DNA, the CDR3 is TGTGCCAGCAGCAAAAGGGGACAGGGGAAGCCCGGGGAGCTGTTTTTT.

This clonotype showed up just a few times. The chain is built from TRBV19 and TRBJ2-7, with TRBD1 as a possible D gene (6 bases). Trimming shortened V by 3 bases and J by 3 bases, and 6 bases separated the two germline ends. Looked up from germline, CDR1 is LNHDA and CDR2 is SQIVND (reference sequence). This CDR3 contains 12 residues. CDR3 DNA sequence: TGTGCCAGTAGTATGACAGGCTACGAGCAGTACTTC. As protein: CASSMTGYEQYF.

The sample holds many counts of this clonotype. This chain links TRBV27 with TRBJ2-2; tentative D call: TRBD2 (5 bases). V shed 6 bases and J shed 6 bases, with 8 bases lying between them. Germline V lookup: CDR1 MNHEY, CDR2 SMNVEV (reference sequence). This CDR3 has 12 amino acids. The CDR3 is CASSLRAGELFF. CDR3 sequence (DNA): TGTGCCAGCAGCTTGAGGGCCGGGGAGCTGTTTTTT.

The sample holds a few counts of this clonotype. The CDR3 sequence: CSARLGEGLSQPQHF. DNA for the CDR3: TGCAGTGCTAGATTGGGTGAGGGGTTAAGTCAGCCCCAGCATTTT. This rearrangement joins TRBV20-1 to TRBJ1-5; TRBD1 might be the D (5 bases). V was shortened by 2 bases and J by 6 bases, with 17 bases between the two germline ends. In germline, CDR1 is DFQATT, CDR2 SNEGSKA (reference sequence). The CDR3 loop spans 15 amino acids.

A remark on this clonotype: A read error is possible here, since a much larger clone lies one base away. The rearrangement uses TRBV2 and TRBJ1-4; the D gene is possibly TRBD1 (5 bases). This CDR3 has 15 residues. With 8 bases removed from V and 7 bases from J, the gap between germline ends came to 20 bases. In germline, CDR1 is SNHLY, CDR2 FYNNEI. The CDR3, as DNA: TGTGCCAGCGGCCCATCCTCAGGGAACGGTGAAAAACTGTTTTTT. Protein: CASGPSSGNGEKLFF.

The genes are TRBV7-2 and TRBJ1-1; D is unresolved. Germline lookup yields CDR1 SGHTA and CDR2 FQGNSA. This CDR3 spans 14 amino acids. V was pared by 6 bases and J by 1 base, with 12 bases between. The CDR3, as DNA: TGTGCCAGCAGTTATATTACAGAGAACACTGAAGCTTTCTTT. It translates to CASSYITENTEAFF.

The chain is built from TRBV18 and TRBJ1-1; D remains unclear. Trimming took 0 bases from V and 3 from J, leaving 11 bases between them. Germline CDR1 is KGHSH and CDR2 is LQKENI. CDR3 size: 15 residues. This CDR3 is CASSPPVRRDTEAFF. DNA of the CDR3: TGTGCCAGCTCACCACCGGTCCGGAGGGACACTGAAGCTTTCTTT.

The CDR3 DNA reads as TGTGCCATCAGTGACTCGGGACTAGCGGGTTTGACCTACAATGAGCAGTTCTTC. Amino acids: CAISDSGLAGLTYNEQFF. The V call is TRBV10-3, the J call TRBJ2-1, with 12 bases aligning to TRBD2. The CDR3 consists of 18 residues. Per the germline V gene, CDR1 is ENHRY and CDR2 is SYGVKD. The V gene end was trimmed by 3 bases and the J gene end by 2 bases; junction bases not matched to a gene: 8.

This clonotype was seen a few times. J is TRBJ2-2 and V is TRBV12-3 or TRBV12-4, with D perhaps TRBD1 or TRBD2 (5 bases each). V was shortened by 4 bases and J by 5 bases, with 17 bases between the two germline ends. The CDR3 length is 16 residues. DNA of the CDR3: TGTGCCAGCAGTTGGGGGAGATCTCCGGGGACCGGGGAGCTGTTTTTT. Its translation is CASSWGRSPGTGELFF.

In this sample, this clonotype turned up many times. This chain connects TRBV2 to TRBJ2-7; TRBD1 or TRBD2 may be the D gene (6 bases each). V lost 8 bases and J 2 bases, leaving 16 bases between the germline ends. CDR1 SNHLY and CDR2 FYNNEI come from the germline V gene. The CDR3 is made up of 14 amino acids. Here the CDR3 reads CASSKQGGPYEQYF. The CDR3, as DNA: TGTGCCAGCTCTAAACAGGGAGGCCCCTACGAGCAGTACTTC.

The sample holds many counts of this clonotype. V and J are TRBV12-3 or TRBV12-4 and TRBJ2-4; the match to TRBD2 covers 13 bases. The CDR3 is 19 residues long. With V trimmed by 1 base and J by 0 bases, 6 bases remained unmatched. This CDR3 is CASSLGLAGGLIAKNIQYF. CDR3 in DNA: TGTGCCAGCAGTTTAGGACTAGCGGGGGGCCTTATAGCCAAAAACATTCAGTACTTC.

The chain carries TRBV5-4 and TRBJ1-3; no definite D call. With 0 bases removed from V and 1 base from J, the gap between germline ends came to 8 bases. The germline V gene encodes CDR1 SGHNT and CDR2 YYREEE (reference sequence). The CDR3 sequence is 15 residues long. CDR3 protein: CASSLDEGSGNTIYF. The CDR3, as DNA: TGTGCCAGCAGCTTGGACGAGGGATCTGGAAACACCATATATTTT.